This is a list of T cell receptor beta chains from one sample in a study of blood T cells in healthy people across ages. TCRdb redid the calling of the 5' RACE reads with MiXCR, one entry per CDR3 protein. The sample comprises fewer than 2 million distinct CDR3 sequences, about two fifths of which are singletons, and roughly 23% rests with the top ten. Sequences were obtained from blood. Receptors originate from a human donor in good health. Each CDR3 is given with its conserved first and last residue. The D gene is left open where the match is weak.

V gene: TRBV7-6; J gene: TRBJ2-1; D gene: TRBD1; CDR3 protein: CASSLVGTGTAEQFF
V gene: TRBV7-2; J gene: -; D gene: -; CDR3 protein: CASSQDLLGFLQPYEQYF
V gene: TRBV11-2; J gene: TRBJ1-2; D gene: TRBD1; CDR3 protein: CASSPITADRGNYGYTF
V gene: TRBV9; J gene: TRBJ1-2; D gene: TRBD1; CDR3 protein: CASRAGTGTYGYTF
V gene: TRBV6-2/TRBV6-3; J gene: -; D gene: -; CDR3 protein: CASSLHLGTQETQYF
V gene: TRBV5-1; J gene: TRBJ1-5; D gene: -; CDR3 protein: CASSQTVGEDPQHF
V gene: TRBV9; J gene: TRBJ1-2; D gene: TRBD1; CDR3 protein: CASSVGGQGAADYGYTF
V gene: TRBV9; J gene: TRBJ1-2; D gene: -; CDR3 protein: CASSARADSLYGYTF
V gene: TRBV29-1; J gene: TRBJ2-1; D gene: -; CDR3 protein: CSVDHRGNEQFF
V gene: TRBV4-3; J gene: TRBJ2-3; D gene: TRBD2; CDR3 protein: CASSQEPQRGGRDTQYF
V gene: TRBV7-2; J gene: TRBJ2-5; D gene: -; CDR3 protein: CASSLGDAETQYF
V gene: TRBV9; J gene: TRBJ2-7; D gene: -; CDR3 protein: CASSVFGADEQYF
V gene: TRBV20-1; J gene: TRBJ2-1; D gene: TRBD2; CDR3 protein: CSANNRDYYNEQFF
V gene: TRBV2; J gene: TRBJ1-2; D gene: -; CDR3 protein: CASSEADGVVYGYTF
V gene: TRBV6-5; J gene: TRBJ1-1; D gene: TRBD1; CDR3 protein: CASRRPGQGNAEAFF
V gene: TRBV4-2; J gene: TRBJ1-5; D gene: -; CDR3 protein: CASSQSDGGRTQHF
V gene: TRBV7-9; J gene: TRBJ1-5; D gene: -; CDR3 protein: CASSLSTASNQPQHF
V gene: TRBV10-3; J gene: TRBJ2-5; D gene: -; CDR3 protein: CAISERPLAETQYF
V gene: TRBV4-1; J gene: TRBJ2-5; D gene: TRBD1; CDR3 protein: CASSPLRGRAETQYF
V gene: TRBV20-1; J gene: TRBJ1-2; D gene: -; CDR3 protein: CSASRNWDLYGYTF
V gene: TRBV28; J gene: TRBJ1-5; D gene: -; CDR3 protein: CASTPISSNQPQHF
V gene: TRBV28; J gene: TRBJ1-2; D gene: -; CDR3 protein: CASSQVDKTGYTF
V gene: TRBV5-1; J gene: TRBJ2-3; D gene: TRBD1; CDR3 protein: CASRTGITDAQYF
V gene: TRBV27; J gene: TRBJ2-1; D gene: TRBD2; CDR3 protein: CASSLGGWDYNEQFF
V gene: TRBV20-1; J gene: TRBJ1-1; D gene: TRBD1; CDR3 protein: CSAPGWGTAAKGTEAFF
V gene: TRBV20-1; J gene: TRBJ2-7; D gene: TRBD2; CDR3 protein: CSANSGLAGKNYEQYF
V gene: TRBV20-1; J gene: TRBJ2-3; D gene: TRBD1; CDR3 protein: CSASRVNLGGDTQYF
V gene: TRBV6-5; J gene: TRBJ2-2; D gene: TRBD1; CDR3 protein: CASSYSWTGGAVTGELFF
V gene: TRBV20-1; J gene: TRBJ2-5; D gene: -; CDR3 protein: CSARDWRVGVETQYF
V gene: TRBV12-2; J gene: TRBJ2-1; D gene: -; CDR3 protein: CASRLGRSRDTSFF
V gene: TRBV12-3/TRBV12-4; J gene: TRBJ2-3; D gene: TRBD2; CDR3 protein: CASTHSGGTDTQYF
V gene: TRBV2; J gene: TRBJ2-1; D gene: -; CDR3 protein: CASSRGLSSSYNEQFF
V gene: TRBV7-8; J gene: TRBJ2-5; D gene: -; CDR3 protein: CTSSYPGPTEIQETQYF
V gene: TRBV28; J gene: TRBJ2-1; D gene: -; CDR3 protein: CASRPIKSGWNEQFF
V gene: TRBV19; J gene: TRBJ1-6; D gene: TRBD1; CDR3 protein: CASSIKPGQGDSPLHF
V gene: TRBV3-1; J gene: TRBJ1-2; D gene: TRBD1; CDR3 protein: CASSQEATGGLNGYTF
V gene: TRBV15; J gene: TRBJ1-4; D gene: -; CDR3 protein: CATSRIGKVATNEKLFF
V gene: TRBV5-1; J gene: TRBJ1-1; D gene: -; CDR3 protein: CASSLTPDQTEAFF
V gene: TRBV12-3/TRBV12-4; J gene: TRBJ2-5; D gene: -; CDR3 protein: CASRFNGREETQYF
V gene: TRBV6-6; J gene: TRBJ2-2; D gene: -; CDR3 protein: CASMRGINTGELFF
V gene: TRBV5-4; J gene: TRBJ2-4; D gene: -; CDR3 protein: CASSSGGATSYNEQYF
V gene: TRBV5-5; J gene: TRBJ1-2; D gene: -; CDR3 protein: CASSSTVGGGYTF
V gene: TRBV29-1; J gene: TRBJ1-2; D gene: -; CDR3 protein: CSVEDHRRVEGYTF
V gene: TRBV12-3/TRBV12-4; J gene: TRBJ1-2; D gene: -; CDR3 protein: CASSLREGGYGYTF
V gene: TRBV7-2; J gene: TRBJ2-1; D gene: TRBD2; CDR3 protein: CASSEGLPQYNEQFF
V gene: TRBV29-1; J gene: TRBJ1-2; D gene: -; CDR3 protein: CSVTVSYGYTF
V gene: TRBV12-3/TRBV12-4; J gene: TRBJ2-7; D gene: TRBD2; CDR3 protein: CTSSPGTIPYEQYF
V gene: TRBV7-2; J gene: TRBJ1-1; D gene: -; CDR3 protein: CASSFQGKDTEAFF
V gene: TRBV5-6; J gene: TRBJ2-2; D gene: -; CDR3 protein: CASSFMGATGELFF
V gene: TRBV28; J gene: TRBJ1-1; D gene: -; CDR3 protein: CASSLEPASGEAFF
V gene: TRBV20-1; J gene: TRBJ2-5; D gene: TRBD2; CDR3 protein: CSAFRGGGSSYNEQYF
V gene: TRBV20-1; J gene: TRBJ1-2; D gene: -; CDR3 protein: CSASSGSSFYGYTF
V gene: TRBV4-3; J gene: TRBJ2-1; D gene: TRBD2; CDR3 protein: CASSQDLSEPGLAGPYNEQFF
V gene: TRBV2; J gene: TRBJ2-3; D gene: TRBD1; CDR3 protein: CASSVGQGADTQYF
V gene: TRBV6-2/TRBV6-3; J gene: TRBJ1-2; D gene: -; CDR3 protein: CASSYYGDGYGYTF
V gene: TRBV7-9; J gene: TRBJ1-4; D gene: -; CDR3 protein: CASSSSGGREKLFF
V gene: TRBV9; J gene: TRBJ1-6; D gene: -; CDR3 protein: CASSAVSQGTAHSPLHF